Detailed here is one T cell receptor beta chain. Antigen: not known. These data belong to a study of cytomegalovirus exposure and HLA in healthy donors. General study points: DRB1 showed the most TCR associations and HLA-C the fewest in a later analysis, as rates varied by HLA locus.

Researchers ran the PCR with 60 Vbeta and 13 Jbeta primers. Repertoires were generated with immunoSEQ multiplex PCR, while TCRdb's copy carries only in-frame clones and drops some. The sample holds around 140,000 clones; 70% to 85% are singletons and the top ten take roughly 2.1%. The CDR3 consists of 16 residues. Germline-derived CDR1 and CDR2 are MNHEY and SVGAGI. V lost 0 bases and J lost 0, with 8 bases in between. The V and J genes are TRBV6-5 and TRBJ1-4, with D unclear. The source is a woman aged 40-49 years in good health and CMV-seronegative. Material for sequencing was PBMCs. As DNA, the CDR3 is TGTGCCAGCAGTTACTCGCGGGCAGCAACTAATGAAAAACTGTTTTTT. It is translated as CASSYSRAATNEKLFF.